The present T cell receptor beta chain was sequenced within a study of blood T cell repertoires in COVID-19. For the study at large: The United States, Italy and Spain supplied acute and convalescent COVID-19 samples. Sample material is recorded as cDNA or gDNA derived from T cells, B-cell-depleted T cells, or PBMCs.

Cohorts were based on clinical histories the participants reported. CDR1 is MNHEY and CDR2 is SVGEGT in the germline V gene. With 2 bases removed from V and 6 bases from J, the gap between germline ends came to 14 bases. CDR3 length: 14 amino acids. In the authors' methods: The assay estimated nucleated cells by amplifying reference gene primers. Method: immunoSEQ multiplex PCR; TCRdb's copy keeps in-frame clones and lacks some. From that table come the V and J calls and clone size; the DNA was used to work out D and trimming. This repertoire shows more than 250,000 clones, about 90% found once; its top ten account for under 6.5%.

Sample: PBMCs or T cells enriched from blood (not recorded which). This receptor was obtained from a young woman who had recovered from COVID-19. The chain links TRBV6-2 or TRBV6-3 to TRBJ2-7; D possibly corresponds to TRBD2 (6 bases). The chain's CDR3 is CASSYPPRGFEQYF. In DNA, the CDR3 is TGTGCCAGCAGTTACCCCCCTCGGGGGTTCGAGCAGTACTTC.